This T cell receptor beta chain stems from a study of OX40 agonist ivuxolimab in advanced cancers. Study details: Dose-escalation patients suffered from hepatocellular carcinoma, melanoma, renal cell or head and neck cancer. Whole-study findings and limits: In the 0.1 to 3.0 mg/kg range, CD4+ and CD8+ blood T cells had expanded clonally by week 6.

TCRdb's table, derived via immunoSEQ multiplex PCR, lists solely in-frame clones and lacks some. Here the sample spans fewer than 20,000 clones, about 80% being singletons. In the case of this clone: Its antigen is currently unknown.

Per the germline V gene, CDR1 is SEHNR and CDR2 is FQNEAQ (reference sequence). There are 13 residues in the CDR3. The ends were cut back, 5 bases at V and 2 bases at J, with 8 bases in the middle. This TCR was sampled from an adult with an advanced solid tumor such as melanoma, head and neck, liver or kidney cancer. Sequenced here: CD4+ or CD8+ T cells sorted from blood, sampled in a trial of the OX40 agonist ivuxolimab. This chain links TRBV7-9 with TRBJ2-3, with a weak D call TRBD1 (5 bases). The CDR3 is CASSTTDTDTQYF. As DNA, the CDR3 is TGTGCCAGCAGCACGACAGACACAGATACGCAGTATTTT.